The 13 T cell receptor beta chains presented below share a single source sample, sequenced in a study of T cell clonotyping in hematopoietic cell transplantation. The repertoire was sequenced with immunoSEQ multiplex PCR; TCRdb's copy has only in-frame clones and lacks some. The data show about 49,000 clones, with more than 75% seen just once and 5.5% to 7% held by the top ten. As for time point: recipient sample about 28 days before transplant, after cytoreduction. The input for sequencing was peripheral blood mononuclear cells, taken before stem cell transplant. Receptors were obtained from a man aged 55 to 69 with biphenotypic leukemia. Some clones in this sample may be carry-over from other donors' samples.

This chain links TRBV7-9 with TRBJ1-2, with 9 positions matching TRBD1. This CDR3 has 12 residues. The ends lost 5 bases at V and 14 bases at J; junction bases unmatched: 9. Germline CDR1 reads SEHNR; CDR2 reads FQNEAQ (reference sequence). In DNA, the CDR3 is TGTGCCAGCAGCAGGGGACAGGGCCGGTTTACCTTC. Amino acids: CASSRGQGRFTF.

J is TRBJ1-5 and V is TRBV19; possibly TRBD1 for D (6 bases). The CDR3 contains 15 residues. From germline, CDR1 is LNHDA and CDR2 SQIVND (reference sequence). The germline V and J ends were trimmed by 4 bases and 4 bases, with 14 bases remaining between them. The CDR3 DNA sequence: TGTGCCAGTAGTAGCTGGGGAAGGGGGAATCAGCCCCAGCATTTT. Protein sequence: CASSSWGRGNQPQHF.

The chain carries TRBV6-6 and TRBJ2-7; D is uncertain. The germline V and J ends were trimmed by 7 bases and 4 bases, with 23 bases remaining between them. Germline lookup yields CDR1 MNHNY and CDR2 SVGAGI (reference sequence). The CDR3 has 16 amino acids. CDR3 in DNA: TGTGCCAGCACCCACTCAGCAGGTCCAACCGTTTACGAGCAGTACTTC. It specifies CASTHSAGPTVYEQYF.

CDR3 residues: CASSLGLLTGGYEQYF. CDR3 sequence (DNA): TGCGCCAGCAGCCTAGGACTCCTTACTGGTGGGTACGAGCAGTACTTC. The rearrangement links TRBV5-1 to TRBJ2-7; D perhaps matches TRBD2 (5 bases). CDR3 size: 16 residues. Deletions cut 4 bases from V and 4 bases from J, with 21 bases between. CDR1 and CDR2 from the germline V gene are SGHRS and YFSETQ.

The table lists this clone with a count of one. This rearrangement joins TRBV1 to TRBJ1-1. TRBV1 is classified as a pseudogene. CDR3 length: 19 residues. CDR3 bases: TGCACCAGCAGCCAAGATCCGGAGGGACCCATTCCCACGAACACTGAAGCTTTCTTT. It specifies CTSSQDPEGPIPTNTEAFF.

CDR3 sequence reads: CASSQGRQGAYNEQFF. As DNA, the CDR3 is TGCGCCAGCAGCCAAGGAAGACAAGGGGCATACAATGAGCAGTTCTTC. This rearrangement joins TRBV5-1 to TRBJ2-1; D may be TRBD1 (5 bases). V was shortened by 4 bases and J by 4 bases, with 18 bases between the two germline ends. Germline V gives CDR1 SGHRS, CDR2 YFSETQ. CDR3 length: 16 amino acids.

The rearrangement joins TRBV28 to TRBJ1-2; a possible D gene is TRBD1 (5 bases). The germline V gene has CDR1 MDHEN and CDR2 SYDVKM. The ends were cut back, 4 bases at V and 1 base at J, with 10 bases in the middle. CDR3 length: 14 residues. The CDR3 region is CASSSSGLNYGYTF. The CDR3 DNA follows: TGTGCCAGCAGTTCCTCGGGACTTAACTATGGCTACACCTTC.

This clone has only a few counts. The rearrangement links TRBV30 to TRBJ1-5; the match to TRBD1 covers 7 bases. V shed 1 base and J 1 base; nucleotides not matched to a gene: 4. The CDR3 loop spans 15 amino acids. Germline V CDR1 and CDR2: GTSNPN, SVGIG (reference sequence). The CDR3 DNA reads TGTGCCTGGAGTGACACAGGGGTAAGCAATCAGCCCCAGCATTTT. It translates to CAWSDTGVSNQPQHF. Filled out from reference TRBV30 and TRBJ1-5, the complete variable domain reads SQTIHQWPATLVQPVGSPLSLECTVEGTSNPNLYWYRQAAGRGLQLLFYSVGIGQISSEVPQNLSASRPQDRQFILSSKKLLLSDSGFYLCAWSDTGVSNQPQHFGDGTRLSIL.

V and J are TRBV2 and TRBJ2-3; TRBD1 agrees at 8 bases. The ends lost 3 bases at V and 0 bases at J; junction bases unmatched: 11. CDR1 and CDR2 (germline): SNHLY, FYNNEI. The CDR3 extends over 18 amino acids. The CDR3 nucleotides are TGTGCCAGCAGTGACAACAGGGGGATATCTCCTAGCACAGATACGCAGTATTTT. Amino acid sequence: CASSDNRGISPSTDTQYF.

With respect to this clone: Because it lacks the conserved phenylalanine or tryptophan at the end, this CDR3 is likely a read error. It is unclear where the CDR3 begins or ends on the DNA, so no DNA is shown, and the CDR3 is as TCRdb lists it. The chain links TRBV20-1 to TRBJ1-1; the DNA was not used to check the table's D call, TRBD1. The CDR3 is 10 amino acids in total, end residues counted. Germline-derived CDR1 and CDR2 are DFQATT and SNEGSKA (reference sequence). The CDR3 sequence is CSASRYGTEL.

This chain joins TRBV7-9 and TRBJ1-4; 7 bases match TRBD1. The germline V gene has CDR1 SEHNR and CDR2 FQNEAQ (reference sequence). CDR3 length: 14 residues. The V and J ends lost 5 bases and 5 bases, in that order; junction bases with no gene match: 5. This CDR3 is CASSRDRANEKLFF. CDR3 nucleotides: TGTGCCAGCAGCCGCGACAGGGCAAATGAAAAACTGTTTTTT.

CDR3 residues: CASSLFGRNTEAFF. The DNA for the CDR3 is TGTGCCAGCAGTTTATTTGGGAGGAACACTGAAGCTTTCTTT. This chain connects TRBV28 to TRBJ1-1; D is unresolved. Trimming left V 1 base short and J 1 base short, with 7 bases between. The CDR3 extends over 14 amino acids. Germline V gene data show CDR1 as MDHEN and CDR2 as SYDVKM.

The chain has TRBV30 and TRBJ2-5; no definite D call. The ends were cut back, 0 bases at V and 4 bases at J, with 9 bases in the middle. The CDR3 length is 13 residues. Germline-derived CDR1 and CDR2 are GTSNPN and SVGIG (reference sequence). CDR3 nucleotide sequence: TGTGCCTGGAGTGTTTGGAATGGAGAGACCCAGTACTTC. It translates to CAWSVWNGETQYF.